This T cell receptor (beta chain) derives from a study of blood T cells in healthy people across ages. Study-wide results and caveats: Higher naive T cell percentage went strongly together with higher TCR beta diversity.

Combining a sample-barcoded 5' primer with a J-beta primer mix, a second PCR ran for roughly 6 to 12 cycles. Each cDNA molecule, via a template-switch adaptor with 12 random nucleotides, was tagged. TCRdb used MiXCR to reprocess the 5' RACE reads, holding one entry per CDR3 protein. The repertoire holds about 640,000 distinct CDR3 sequences, with about 30% as singletons. The V and J ends lost 10 bases and 2 bases respectively, with 14 bases between them. The CDR3 runs 14 residues. CDR1 and CDR2 from the germline V gene are SNHLY and FYNNEI. Comment on this clonotype: Its matching antigen is unknown.

V usage is TRBV2 and J usage is TRBJ2-2; D assignment may be TRBD1 or TRBD2 (7 bases each). The origin of this receptor is a woman of 80 years or more in good health. Sequenced input: blood. This CDR3 reads CATSGTANTGELFF. CDR3 bases: TGTGCCACCAGCGGGACAGCAAACACCGGGGAGCTGTTTTTT. Full variable domain (missing parts from reference TRBV2 and TRBJ2-2): EPEVTQTPSHQVTQMGQEVILRCVPISNHLYFYWYRQILGQKVEFLVSFYNNEISEKSEIFDDQFSVERPDGSNFTLKIRSTKLEDSAMYFCATSGTANTGELFFGEGSRLTVL.